One sample yielded the 8 T cell receptor beta chains listed below, sequenced in a study of shared clonotypes between healthy human individuals. The protocol was immunoSEQ multiplex PCR, while the TCRdb copy is restricted to in-frame clones and leaves out a portion. The sample includes 2 million to 2.5 million clones, 80% to 95% of them seen just once. The sample comprised naive CD4+ T cells from PBMCs. Stated subset: CD45RA+ positively selected. The receptor source for this set is a man between 18 and 35 years old in good health. Some clones in this sample may be carry-over from other donors' samples.

The chain couples TRBV19 to TRBJ2-7; tentative D call: TRBD2 (6 bases). The length of the CDR3 is 15 residues. Germline CDR1 LNHDA, CDR2 SQIVND (reference sequence). Trimming cost V 5 bases and J 2 bases, with 16 bases left between them. CDR3 coding DNA: TGTGCCAGTAGTTTGGGGCGGGATGATACCTACGAGCAGTACTTC. Translated, it gives CASSLGRDDTYEQYF.

The chain has TRBV5-1 and TRBJ2-1; TRBD2 matches 9 bases. J was trimmed by 4 bases and V by 1 base; bases with no gene match: 18. CDR3 length: 20 residues. Germline V gene sequence: CDR1 SGHRS, CDR2 YFSETQ. This chain's CDR3 is CASSLRALPSIAGAYNEQFF. DNA of the CDR3: TGCGCCAGCAGCTTGAGAGCCCTTCCCTCCATAGCGGGAGCTTACAATGAGCAGTTCTTC.

In this sample, this clone turned up once. J is TRBJ2-5 and V is TRBV18, with no clear D. V was clipped by 0 bases and J by 3 bases, with 11 bases between them. CDR3 length: 15 amino acids. Germline V gene lookup returns CDR1 KGHSH and CDR2 LQKENI. CDR3 sequence reads: CASSPPADPKETQYF. For the CDR3, the DNA is TGTGCCAGCTCACCACCGGCAGATCCTAAAGAGACCCAGTACTTC. Looking up the rest from reference TRBV18 and TRBJ2-5 gives the full variable domain: NAGVMQNPRHLVRRRGQEARLRCSPMKGHSHVYWYRQLPEEGLKFMVYLQKENIIDESGMPKERFSAEFPKEGPSILRIQQVVRGDSAAYFCASSPPADPKETQYFGPGTRLLVL.

This clone was seen only a few times. The rearrangement uses TRBV9 and TRBJ1-1; D not resolved. Germline CDR1 and CDR2: SGDLS and YYNGEE. Trimming removed 4 bases from V and 6 bases from J, with 13 bases in between. The CDR3 is made up of 13 amino acids. The CDR3 loop reads CASSTTGVAEAFF. For the CDR3, the DNA is TGTGCCAGCAGCACAACGGGTGTGGCTGAAGCTTTCTTT.

V usage is TRBV5-1 and J usage is TRBJ2-5; D is uncertain. Trimming shortened V by 0 bases and J by 2 bases, and 11 bases separated the two germline ends. The CDR3 has 15 amino acids. Germline V gene lookup returns CDR1 SGHRS and CDR2 YFSETQ. CDR3 protein: CASSLAGSRQETQYF. In DNA form, the CDR3 reads TGCGCCAGCAGCTTGGCCGGTAGCAGGCAAGAGACCCAGTACTTC.

This clone was seen only a few times. Other DNA sequences in this specimen translate into the identical CDR3. CDR3 region: CASSPDLNTEAFF. Written as DNA, the CDR3 is TGTGCCAGCTCACCCGACCTAAACACTGAAGCTTTCTTT. The chain carries TRBV18 and TRBJ1-1, with D uncertain. The germline gives CDR1 KGHSH, CDR2 LQKENI. The V end was cut by 3 bases, the J end by 2 bases, with 7 bases between. The CDR3 consists of 13 residues.

Concerning this clone itself: Other DNA sequences in the sample encode the same CDR3. The chain combines TRBV2 with TRBJ2-7; no definite D call. V lost 4 bases and J lost 3, with 4 bases in between. The CDR3 runs to 11 residues. CDR1 and CDR2 from the germline V gene are SNHLY and FYNNEI. As DNA, the CDR3 is TGTGCCAGCAGTGGATACTACGAGCAGTACTTC. The encoded protein is CASSGYYEQYF.

J is TRBJ1-2 and V is TRBV19; D gene unclear. The ends were cut back, 2 bases at V and 4 bases at J, with 14 bases in the middle. CDR3 length equals 15 residues. The germline gives CDR1 LNHDA, CDR2 SQIVND (reference sequence). Here the CDR3 DNA reads TGTGCCAGTAGTATAAGGGCCCCGAGCGGCTATGGCTACACCTTC. Its protein product is CASSIRAPSGYGYTF.